The rows below give T cell receptor beta chains drawn from one sample of a study of blood T cell repertoires in COVID-19. Only in-frame clones appear in the TCRdb table, and some are missing; sequencing was by immunoSEQ multiplex PCR. The data hold tens of thousands of clones, with around 90% observed a single time. The sequencing sample was made of peripheral blood. Receptors originate from a human donor in a cohort sampled during active COVID-19. The donor label of this sample is uncertain. The CDR3 runs from the conserved cysteine through the conserved F or W. The D gene is left open where the match is weak. Clone size is shown for a subset of rows, as once, few, many or a class of expanded clone.

size,V,length,J,D,DNA,CDR3
-,TRBV5-1,13,TRBJ2-5,-,TGCGCCAGCAGCTTGGAAGGGGAAGAGACCCAGTACTTC,CASSLEGEETQYF
-,TRBV11-2,16,TRBJ2-2,-,TGTGCCAGCAGCCCGTCAAGCCGGGTGAACACCGGGGAGCTGTTTTTT,CASSPSSRVNTGELFF
once,TRBV2,12,TRBJ1-1,-,TGTGCCAGCACGGGGGGAGGTACTGAAGCTTTCTTT,CASTGGGTEAFF
-,TRBV5-1,19,TRBJ1-3,TRBD1,TGCGCCAGCAGCTTGGCCGGGACAGGGGGACCGAGCTCTGGAAACACCATATATTTT,CASSLAGTGGPSSGNTIYF
-,TRBV2,14,TRBJ2-2,-,TGTGCCAGCAGTGAGAAGAGGAACACCGGGGAGCTGTTTTTT,CASSEKRNTGELFF
-,TRBV5-6,15,TRBJ2-6,-,TGTGCCAGCAGCTTGGTTAGCTCTGGGGCCAACGTCCTGACTTTC,CASSLVSSGANVLTF
-,TRBV5-6,15,TRBJ2-6,-,TGTGCCAGCAGCCGAACGAGCTCTGGGGCCAACGTCCTGACTTTC,CASSRTSSGANVLTF
few,TRBV5-5,17,TRBJ1-4,-,TGTGCCAGCAGCCCACACGGGGGGGGCGCCACTAATGAAAAACTGTTTTTT,CASSPHGGGATNEKLFF
-,TRBV28,12,TRBJ1-2,-,TGTGCCAGCAGTTTACGGGAATATGGCTACACCTTC,CASSLREYGYTF
-,TRBV7-2,15,TRBJ2-7,TRBD1,TGTGCCAGCAGCCCGCTCTTAGGGGGCCCGTGGAGCAGATACTTC,CASSPLLGGPWSRYF
-,TRBV5-5,14,TRBJ2-1,TRBD1,TGTGCCAGCACCCCGGGACAGGGGGTGAATGAGCAGTTCTTC,CASTPGQGVNEQFF
-,TRBV6-6,14,TRBJ2-2,-,TGTGCCAGCAGGGCTTCACAGGGCACCGGGGAGCTGTTTTTT,CASRASQGTGELFF
few,TRBV6-5,13,TRBJ2-5,-,TGTGCCAGCAGGGGGGACTTTCGGGGGACCCAGTACTTC,CASRGDFRGTQYF
once,TRBV5-4,14,TRBJ2-1,-,TGTGCCAGCAGCCCCAGGGGCCCCTACAATGAGCAGTTCTTC,CASSPRGPYNEQFF
-,TRBV5-1,15,TRBJ2-7,-,TGCGCCAGCAGCTCCCTAGGAACCCAGATCTACGAGCAGTACTTC,CASSSLGTQIYEQYF
-,TRBV5-1,16,TRBJ2-1,TRBD2,TGCGCCAGCAGCTTGGCTTTAGCGGGCCTTAAGAATGAGCAGTTCTTC,CASSLALAGLKNEQFF
-,TRBV18,12,TRBJ2-5,TRBD1,TGTGCCAGCTCACTAAGGGACAGGGAGCCTTACTTC,CASSLRDREPYF
few,TRBV7-2,14,TRBJ2-7,-,TGTGCCAGCAGCTTCGGGGGGCAGGGCTACGAGCAGTACTTC,CASSFGGQGYEQYF
-,TRBV7-2,17,TRBJ2-1,-,TGTGCCAGCAGCTTAGAGTGGACAGAAGAGTCCTACAATGAGCAGTTCTTC,CASSLEWTEESYNEQFF
once,TRBV5-6,15,TRBJ2-1,TRBD2,TGTGCCAGCAGCCGCTCGGGTCTAGCGGGTGGTGAGCAGTTCTTC,CASSRSGLAGGEQFF
-,TRBV19,17,TRBJ1-1,TRBD1,TGTGCCAGTAGTGCGGGGCTACCGGGACAGCGGGGGACTGAAGCTTTCTTT,CASSAGLPGQRGTEAFF
-,TRBV5-6,14,TRBJ1-2,-,TGTGCCAGCAGCTTTTTTACTGAAGGGGATGGCTACACCTTC,CASSFFTEGDGYTF
-,TRBV5-6,14,TRBJ2-5,TRBD2,TGTGCCAGCAGCCGTCCGGGACTAGGAGAGACCCAGTACTTC,CASSRPGLGETQYF
few,TRBV29-1,12,TRBJ2-1,TRBD1,TGCAGCGGAACCGGGACAGGGAATGAGCAGTTCTTC,CSGTGTGNEQFF
-,TRBV11-3,13,TRBJ1-1,-,TGTGCCAGCAGCTTAGGGACCGGGGGAAAAGCTTTCTTT,CASSLGTGGKAFF
-,TRBV24-1,15,TRBJ2-5,-,TGTGCCACCAGTGATTGGGGGGACCGTGGAGAGACCCAGTACTTC,CATSDWGDRGETQYF
once,TRBV19,15,TRBJ1-2,-,TGTGCCAGTAGTTCCGGACAGCTTGGGGGCTATGGCTACACCTTC,CASSSGQLGGYGYTF
-,TRBV5-1,15,TRBJ1-4,-,TGCGCCAGCAGCTTGGCCGCGTCAACTAATGAAAAACTGTTTTTT,CASSLAASTNEKLFF
-,TRBV27,15,TRBJ1-6,-,TGTGCCAGCAGTCCTGCGGGATTTAGGTTTTCACCCCTCCACTTT,CASSPAGFRFSPLHF
-,TRBV6-5,14,TRBJ1-5,-,TGTGCCAGCAATTCAAGGGGGGGCGATCAGCCCCAGCATTTT,CASNSRGGDQPQHF
-,TRBV2,14,TRBJ1-2,-,TGTGCCAGCGCGGCGGACCCCCGGGGCTATGGCTACACCTTC,CASAADPRGYGYTF
-,TRBV7-2,17,TRBJ2-1,TRBD2,TGTGCCAGCAGCCAACTAGCGGGGGGGGGCTCCTACAATGAGCAGTTCTTC,CASSQLAGGGSYNEQFF
-,TRBV4-1,11,TRBJ2-7,-,TGCGCCAGCAGCCAAGGGGCAGGTCAGTACTTC,CASSQGAGQYF
-,TRBV15,13,TRBJ1-2,TRBD1,TGTGCCACCACCGGGACAGGGGGTGCCGGCTACACCTTC,CATTGTGGAGYTF
-,TRBV6-5,14,TRBJ1-1,TRBD1,TGTGCCAGCAGAAGGGACAGGATGTCCGCTGAAGCTTTCTTT,CASRRDRMSAEAFF
-,TRBV19,12,TRBJ2-1,TRBD1,TGTGCCAGTAGCATCACAGGGGTGGAGCAGTTCTTC,CASSITGVEQFF
few,TRBV25-1,14,TRBJ2-1,TRBD2,TGTGCCAGCAGTCCTGCGGGAGACGGGAATGAGCAGTTCTTC,CASSPAGDGNEQFF
-,TRBV30,14,TRBJ1-2,-,TGTGCCTGGAGTGTACCAGGTTCTAACTATGGCTACACCTTC,CAWSVPGSNYGYTF
-,TRBV11-2,18,TRBJ2-1,TRBD2,TGTGCCAGCAGCTTAGATCTGGCCAGCGGGAGAGCTTACAATGAGCAGTTCTTC,CASSLDLASGRAYNEQFF
-,TRBV12-5,16,TRBJ1-2,-,TGTGCTAGTGGCCGCGGACAGCAACTAGCTAACTATGGCTACACCTTC,CASGRGQQLANYGYTF
-,TRBV7-2,18,TRBJ2-1,TRBD2,TGTGCCAGCAGCTCCCCAACCTTCGAGAGCGGGAGAAATAATGAGCAGTTCTTC,CASSSPTFESGRNNEQFF
-,TRBV6-6,16,TRBJ2-7,TRBD1,TGTGCCAGCAGTTACGCTGGACAGGGGCGCAGATACGAGCAGTACTTC,CASSYAGQGRRYEQYF
-,TRBV7-2,15,TRBJ1-5,-,TGTGCCAGCAGCCAATTGTGGGGGCCCAATCAGCCCCAGCATTTT,CASSQLWGPNQPQHF
-,TRBV6-1,13,TRBJ2-7,TRBD1,TGTGCCAGCAGTGAGACAGGGGGCGACGAGCAGTACTTC,CASSETGGDEQYF
-,TRBV6-6,15,TRBJ1-1,-,TGTGCCAGCAGTATTCTAGGGGTCGGGAACACTGAAGCTTTCTTT,CASSILGVGNTEAFF
-,TRBV5-1,17,TRBJ2-5,TRBD2,TGCGCCAGCAGCTTGCGGAGGGCTAGCGGGGCGGGAGAGACCCAGTACTTC,CASSLRRASGAGETQYF